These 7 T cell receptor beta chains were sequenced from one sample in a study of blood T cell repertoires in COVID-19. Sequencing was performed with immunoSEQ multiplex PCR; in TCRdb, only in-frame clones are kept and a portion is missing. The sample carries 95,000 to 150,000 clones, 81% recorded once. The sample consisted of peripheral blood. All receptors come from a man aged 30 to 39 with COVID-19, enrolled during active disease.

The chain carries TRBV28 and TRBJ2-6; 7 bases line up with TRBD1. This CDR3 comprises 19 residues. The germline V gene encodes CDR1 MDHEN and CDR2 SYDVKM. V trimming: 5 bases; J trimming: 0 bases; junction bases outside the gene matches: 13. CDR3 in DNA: TGTGCCAGCAGTCCTCCCCCGCAGGGGGTGCCCTCTGGGGCCAACGTCCTGACTTTC. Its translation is CASSPPPQGVPSGANVLTF.

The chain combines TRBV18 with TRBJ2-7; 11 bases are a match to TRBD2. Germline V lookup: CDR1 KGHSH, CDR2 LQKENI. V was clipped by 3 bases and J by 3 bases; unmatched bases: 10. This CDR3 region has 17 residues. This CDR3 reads CASSPLPPSGRNYEQYF. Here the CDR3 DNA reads TGTGCCAGCTCACCCCTTCCCCCTAGCGGGAGGAACTACGAGCAGTACTTC.

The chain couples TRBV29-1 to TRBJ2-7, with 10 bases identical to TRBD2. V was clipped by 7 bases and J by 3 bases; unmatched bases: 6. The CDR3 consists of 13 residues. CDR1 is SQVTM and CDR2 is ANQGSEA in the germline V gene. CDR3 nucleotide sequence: TGCAGCGCCCGGACTAGCGGAATCTACGAGCAGTACTTC. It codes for CSARTSGIYEQYF.

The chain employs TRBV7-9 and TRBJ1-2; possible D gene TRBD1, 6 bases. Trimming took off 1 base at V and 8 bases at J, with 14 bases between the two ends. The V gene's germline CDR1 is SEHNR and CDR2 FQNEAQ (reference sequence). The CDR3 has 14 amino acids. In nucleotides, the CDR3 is TGTGCCAGCAGCTTAGACCCGGGACATGACGGCTACACCTTC. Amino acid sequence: CASSLDPGHDGYTF.

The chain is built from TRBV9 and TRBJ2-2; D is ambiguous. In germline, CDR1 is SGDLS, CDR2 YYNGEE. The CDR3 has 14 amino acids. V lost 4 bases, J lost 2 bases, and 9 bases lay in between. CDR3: CASSPRHNTGELFF. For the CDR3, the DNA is TGTGCCAGCAGCCCCCGACATAACACCGGGGAGCTGTTTTTT.

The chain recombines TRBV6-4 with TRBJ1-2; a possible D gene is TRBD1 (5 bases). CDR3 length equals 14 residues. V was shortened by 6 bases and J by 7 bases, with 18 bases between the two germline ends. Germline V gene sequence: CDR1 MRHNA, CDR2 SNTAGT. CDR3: CASRPSAGGGGYTF. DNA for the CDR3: TGTGCCAGCAGACCCTCGGCCGGGGGTGGTGGCTACACCTTC.

CDR3 sequence reads: CASSGTAILSYNSPLHF. Written as DNA, the CDR3 is TGCGCCAGCAGCGGGACAGCAATTCTTTCCTATAATTCACCCCTCCACTTT. The chain employs TRBV4-1 and TRBJ1-6, with 7 bases aligning to TRBD1. V lost 5 bases and J lost 1; bases outside the gene matches: 8. The germline V gene has CDR1 MGHRA and CDR2 YSYEKL. CDR3 length equals 17 residues.